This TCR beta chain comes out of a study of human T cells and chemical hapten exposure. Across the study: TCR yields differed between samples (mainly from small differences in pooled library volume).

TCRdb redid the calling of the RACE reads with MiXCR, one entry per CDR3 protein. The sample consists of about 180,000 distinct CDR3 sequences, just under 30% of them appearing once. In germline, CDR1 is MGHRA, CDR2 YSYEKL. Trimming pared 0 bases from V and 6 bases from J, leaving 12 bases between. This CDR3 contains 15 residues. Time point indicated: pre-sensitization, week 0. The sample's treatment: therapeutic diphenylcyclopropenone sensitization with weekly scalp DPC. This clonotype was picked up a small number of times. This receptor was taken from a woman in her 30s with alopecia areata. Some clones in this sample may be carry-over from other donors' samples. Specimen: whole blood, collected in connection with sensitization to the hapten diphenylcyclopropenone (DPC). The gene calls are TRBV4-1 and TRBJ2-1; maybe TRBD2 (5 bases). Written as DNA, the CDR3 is TGCGCCAGCAGCCAAGATCTGAGCGAGGGCAATGAGCAGTTCTTC. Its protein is CASSQDLSEGNEQFF.